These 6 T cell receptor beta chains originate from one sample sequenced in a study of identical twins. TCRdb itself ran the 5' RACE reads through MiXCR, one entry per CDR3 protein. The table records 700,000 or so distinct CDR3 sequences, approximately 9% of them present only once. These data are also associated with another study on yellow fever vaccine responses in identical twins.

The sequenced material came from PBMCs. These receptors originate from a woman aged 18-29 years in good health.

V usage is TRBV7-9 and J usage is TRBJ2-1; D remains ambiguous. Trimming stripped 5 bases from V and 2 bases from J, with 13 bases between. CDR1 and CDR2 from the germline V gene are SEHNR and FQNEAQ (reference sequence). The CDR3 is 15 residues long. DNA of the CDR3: TGTGCCAGCAGCCCCCTGTGGCCGGCCTACAATGAGCAGTTCTTC. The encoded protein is CASSPLWPAYNEQFF.

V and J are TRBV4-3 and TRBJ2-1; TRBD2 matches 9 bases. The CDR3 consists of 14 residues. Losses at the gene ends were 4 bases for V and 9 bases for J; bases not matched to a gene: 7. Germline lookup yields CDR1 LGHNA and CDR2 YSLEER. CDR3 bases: TGCGCCAGCAGCCCCGCGGGGGGGACAGCTGAGCAGTTCTTC. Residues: CASSPAGGTAEQFF.

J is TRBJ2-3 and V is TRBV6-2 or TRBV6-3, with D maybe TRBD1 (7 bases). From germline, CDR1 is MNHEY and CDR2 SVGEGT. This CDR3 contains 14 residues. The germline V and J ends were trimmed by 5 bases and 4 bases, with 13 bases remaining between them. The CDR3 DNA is TGTGCCAGCAGTCGCACAGGGGAGGCAGATACGCAGTATTTT. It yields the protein CASSRTGEADTQYF.

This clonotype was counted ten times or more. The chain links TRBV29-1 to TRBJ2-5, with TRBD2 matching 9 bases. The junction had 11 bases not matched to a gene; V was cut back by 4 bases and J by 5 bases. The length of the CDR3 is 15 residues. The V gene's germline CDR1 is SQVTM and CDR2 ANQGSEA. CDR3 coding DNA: TGCAGCGTTGTGTTAGCGGGAGAGATCAAGGAGACCCAGTACTTC. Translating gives CSVVLAGEIKETQYF.

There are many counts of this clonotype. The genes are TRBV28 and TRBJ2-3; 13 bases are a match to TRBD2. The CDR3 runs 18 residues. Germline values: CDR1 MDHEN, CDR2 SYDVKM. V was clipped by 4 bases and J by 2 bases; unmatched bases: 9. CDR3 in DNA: TGTGCCAGCAGTTCCACCGGACTAGCGGGGGCCATCACAGATACGCAGTATTTT. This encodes CASSSTGLAGAITDTQYF.

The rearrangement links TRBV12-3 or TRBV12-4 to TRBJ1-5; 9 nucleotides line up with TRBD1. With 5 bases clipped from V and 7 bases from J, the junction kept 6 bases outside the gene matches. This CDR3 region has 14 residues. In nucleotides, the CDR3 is TGTGCCAGCAGTCCGGGGACAGGGTCACAGCCCCAGCATTTT. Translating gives CASSPGTGSQPQHF.